What follows are 21 T cell receptor beta chains derived from one specimen sequenced in a study of shared clonotypes between healthy human individuals (dated by TCRdb to about 2020). Libraries were constructed by the immunoSEQ multiplex PCR assay. TCRdb took over this immuneACCESS table, retaining in-frame rearrangements with V and J assigned. Such tables are incomplete; in checked studies, under half of the missing clones stem from an unresolved V gene, and the remainder is unexplained. The sample profile shows about 960,000 clones; around 80% of them were found once. Of the sample, roughly 1.5% falls within the top ten clones. Sequenced: memory CD4+ T cells sorted from blood. Taken with the paper, the label for cell subset or site translates to: CD45RA-negative fraction. These receptors were collected from a man aged 18 to 30 in good health.

The chain combines TRBV10-2 with TRBJ2-1; 9 bases map to TRBD2. V lost 2 bases, J lost 6 bases, and 2 bases stayed unmatched. The CDR3 contains 14 residues. Germline CDR1 WSHSY, CDR2 SAAADI. The CDR3 DNA is TGCGCCAGCAGTGAGCAACTAGCGGGCAATGAGCAGTTCTTC. Translated: CASSEQLAGNEQFF.

The chain couples TRBV9 to TRBJ1-3; possible D gene TRBD1, 5 bases. V was shortened by 0 bases and J by 2 bases, with 12 bases between the two germline ends. Germline CDR1 and CDR2: SGDLS and YYNGEE. This CDR3 has 16 amino acids. Here the CDR3 DNA reads TGTGCCAGCAGCGTAGGTCGTTCGGGGCCTGGAAACACCATATATTTT. This translates into CASSVGRSGPGNTIYF.

This chain connects TRBV6-1 to TRBJ2-5; a weak D match, TRBD1 (6 bases). CDR1 and CDR2 (germline): MNHNS, SASEGT. The CDR3 contains 15 residues. The V and J ends lost 2 bases and 5 bases respectively, with 15 bases between them. CDR3 residues: CASSELGGGFETQYF. The CDR3 DNA is TGTGCCAGCAGTGAACTTGGGGGCGGGTTTGAGACCCAGTACTTC.

The genes are TRBV19 and TRBJ1-6; the D is unclear. Germline loops: CDR1 LNHDA, CDR2 SQIVND (reference sequence). This CDR3 is 12 amino acids long. V was clipped by 5 bases and J by 6 bases, with 5 bases between them. CDR3 bases: TGTGCCAGTAGTCATCCTAATTCACCCCTCCACTTT. Its protein is CASSHPNSPLHF.

J is TRBJ1-1 and V is TRBV25-1; D call uncertain. V dropped 4 bases and J dropped 4 bases, with 10 bases sitting between them. This CDR3 spans 13 amino acids. Per germline, CDR1 MGHDK and CDR2 SYGVNS. The CDR3 is CASSAVRSTEAFF. For the CDR3, the DNA is TGTGCCAGCAGTGCCGTTAGGAGCACTGAAGCTTTCTTT.

The chain recombines TRBV10-1 with TRBJ2-7; 8 nucleotides line up with TRBD1. Germline V CDR1 and CDR2: WNHNN, SYGVQD (reference sequence). The CDR3 is made up of 15 amino acids. Unmatched junction bases numbered 10, after V lost 0 bases and J lost 9 bases. This CDR3 reads CASSESRDRYKGQYF. The DNA of the CDR3 is TGCGCCAGCAGTGAGTCCCGGGACAGGTATAAGGGGCAGTACTTC.

The rearrangement uses TRBV6-6 and TRBJ2-7, with 8 nucleotides matching TRBD2. The V and J ends lost 7 bases and 3 bases, in that order; junction bases with no gene match: 11. The CDR3 is 15 residues long. The germline CDR1 and CDR2 sequences are MNHNY and SVGAGI (reference sequence). The CDR3, as DNA: TGTGCCAGCATCGACGGGGGGGCCACCTACTACGAGCAGTACTTC. Amino acids: CASIDGGATYYEQYF.

The rearrangement links TRBV6-6 to TRBJ2-5; D not resolved. The CDR3 is 14 amino acids. Germline loops: CDR1 MNHNY, CDR2 SVGAGI (reference sequence). V was shortened by 10 bases and J by 4 bases, with 19 bases between the two germline ends. As DNA, the CDR3 is TGTGCCACCCGTCTATCGCTCGGTGGAGAGACCCAGTACTTC. Amino acids: CATRLSLGGETQYF.

This clone was seen only a few times. The genes are TRBV5-8 and TRBJ2-5, with a possible D match to TRBD1 (5 bases). Germline CDR1 reads SGHTS; CDR2 reads YDEGEE. The length of the CDR3 is 16 residues. Trimming removed 2 bases from V and 2 bases from J, with 16 bases in between. CDR3 sequence: CASSLGYGAEQETQYF. The CDR3 DNA reads as TGTGCCAGCAGCTTAGGTTATGGGGCAGAGCAAGAGACCCAGTACTTC.

This chain uses TRBV7-2 with TRBJ2-7; D is possibly TRBD1 (7 bases). The V end was cut by 4 bases, the J end by 7 bases, with 11 bases between. The germline gives CDR1 SGHTA, CDR2 FQGNSA. CDR3 length: 12 residues. This CDR3 is CASSSRGEEQYF. DNA for the CDR3: TGTGCCAGCAGCTCCAGGGGGGAAGAGCAGTACTTC.

As to this clone: A much larger clone lies one base from this, so it may be a read error. Other nucleotide sequences from this sample produce the same CDR3. This chain connects TRBV5-1 to TRBJ1-5; D ambiguous. The V end lost 0 bases, the J end lost 3 bases, and 4 bases lay between the germline ends. This CDR3 has 13 amino acids. Germline CDR1 is SGHRS and CDR2 is YFSETQ. The CDR3 DNA sequence: TGCGCCAGCAGCTTGGAGGTCAATCAGCCCCAGCATTTT. This encodes CASSLEVNQPQHF. Combining the CDR3 with reference TRBV5-1 and TRBJ1-5 gives the whole variable domain KAGVTQTPRYLIKTRGQQVTLSCSPISGHRSVSWYQQTPGQGLQFLFEYFSETQRNKGNFPGRFSGRQFSNSRSEMNVSTLELGDSALYLCASSLEVNQPQHFGDGTRLSIL.

V and J are TRBV4-1 and TRBJ1-4, with D maybe TRBD1 (6 bases). Germline V gives CDR1 MGHRA, CDR2 YSYEKL. The length of the CDR3 is 15 residues. The ends were cut back, 0 bases at V and 5 bases at J, with 10 bases in the middle. CDR3 amino acids: CASSQDDRPNEKLFF. The CDR3 DNA is TGCGCCAGCAGCCAAGATGACAGGCCGAATGAAAAACTGTTTTTT.

The chain couples TRBV5-1 to TRBJ2-7; 10 bases are a match to TRBD1. This CDR3 comprises 15 residues. Trimming removed 2 bases from V and 5 bases from J; junction bases left unmatched: 7. Germline V lookup: CDR1 SGHRS, CDR2 YFSETQ. CDR3 coding DNA: TGCGCCAGCAGCTTCGGGACAGGGGTATTCGACGAGCAGTACTTC. Protein: CASSFGTGVFDEQYF. Drawing the rest from reference TRBV5-1 and TRBJ2-7, the complete variable domain is KAGVTQTPRYLIKTRGQQVTLSCSPISGHRSVSWYQQTPGQGLQFLFEYFSETQRNKGNFPGRFSGRQFSNSRSEMNVSTLELGDSALYLCASSFGTGVFDEQYFGPGTRLTVT.

The CDR3 loop is CASSLIQSYNSPLHF. Here the CDR3 DNA reads TGTGCCAGCAGTTTAATACAGTCCTATAATTCACCCCTCCACTTT. The chain employs TRBV6-5 and TRBJ1-6; the D is unclear. The CDR3 covers 15 residues. CDR1 MNHEY and CDR2 SVGAGI come from the germline V gene. Trimming cost V 4 bases and J 1 base, with 8 bases left between them.

This clone was detected only a few times. This chain joins TRBV30 and TRBJ1-4, with D possibly being TRBD1 (5 bases). The germline V gene encodes CDR1 GTSNPN and CDR2 SVGIG (reference sequence). This CDR3 is built from 15 residues. Trimming stripped 0 bases from V and 7 bases from J, with 15 bases between. The CDR3: CAWSVGQKTGEKLFF. The CDR3 region has the DNA TGTGCCTGGAGTGTGGGGCAGAAAACGGGTGAAAAACTGTTTTTT.

This chain connects TRBV5-1 to TRBJ2-1; weak D call: TRBD1 (5 bases). V was pared by 0 bases and J by 3 bases, with 7 bases between. The CDR3 has 14 amino acids. Germline V lookup: CDR1 SGHRS, CDR2 YFSETQ. In DNA, the CDR3 is TGCGCCAGCAGCTTGGAAAGGGGCTACAATGAGCAGTTCTTC. Translation: CASSLERGYNEQFF.

Remarks on this clone: One base away lies a much larger clone, so this may be a sequencing read error. Other DNA sequences within the sample encode an identical CDR3. V gene TRBV7-8 combines with J gene TRBJ1-1; TRBD1 agrees at 7 bases. CDR1 and CDR2 from the germline V gene are SGHVS and FQNEAQ. The CDR3 totals 14 residues. The CDR3: CASSYSQGYTEAFF. CDR3 in DNA: TGTGCCAGCAGCTATTCACAGGGGTACACTGAAGCTTTTTTT. Full variable domain (outside the CDR3, taken from reference TRBV7-8 and TRBJ1-1): GAGVSQSPRYKVAKRGQDVALRCDPISGHVSLFWYQQALGQGPEFLTYFQNEAQLDKSGLPSDRFFAERPEGSVSTLKIQRTQQEDSAVYLCASSYSQGYTEAFFGQGTRLTVV.

The V and J genes are TRBV9 and TRBJ2-1; tentative D call: TRBD2 (7 bases). The CDR3 length is 16 residues. The V end was cut by 0 bases, the J end by 7 bases, with 17 bases between. CDR1 and CDR2 from the germline V gene are SGDLS and YYNGEE. CDR3 DNA: TGTGCCAGCAGCGTAGAGGCCCGCGGGGGCTTGAATGAGCAGTTCTTC. Amino acids: CASSVEARGGLNEQFF.

This chain uses TRBV27 with TRBJ1-5, with a weak D call TRBD1 (5 bases). The CDR3 loop spans 13 amino acids. Germline loops: CDR1 MNHEY, CDR2 SMNVEV (reference sequence). V dropped 5 bases and J dropped 10 bases, with 15 bases sitting between them. In nucleotides, the CDR3 is TGTGCCAGCAGTCTCTTTCCAGGGCGACCCCAGCATTTT. Translated: CASSLFPGRPQHF.

The V call is TRBV30, the J call TRBJ2-7; D gene unclear. V was clipped by 2 bases and J by 4 bases, with 6 bases between them. The CDR3 is made up of 11 amino acids. Looked up from germline, CDR1 is GTSNPN and CDR2 is SVGIG (reference sequence). DNA of the CDR3: TGTGCCTGGAGTCAAAGGTACGAGCAGTACTTC. Translation gives CAWSQRYEQYF.

The table lists this clone with a few counts. V usage is TRBV4-1 and J usage is TRBJ2-5; no definite D call. V was pared by 0 bases and J by 2 bases, with 10 bases between. Germline loops: CDR1 MGHRA, CDR2 YSYEKL. CDR3 length: 15 residues. The CDR3 DNA reads TGCGCCAGCAGCCAAGAAGGAGAAAAGCAAGAGACCCAGTACTTC. Its translation is CASSQEGEKQETQYF.